The 23 T cell receptor beta chains reported below all come from one sample, sequenced in a study of radiation and T cells in renal cell carcinoma (dated by TCRdb to about 2020). Per the publication, the time point label means: blood 4 weeks post-SBRT, at nephrectomy. Interpreted using the paper, the treatment or condition label stands for: 15 Gy SBRT to primary tumor, nephrectomy 4 weeks later. Library preparation was by the immunoSEQ multiplex PCR assay. TCRdb's version of the immuneACCESS table is confined to in-frame rearrangements and falls short of the full clone set. An unresolved V gene accounts for under half of the shortfall where checked; the remainder is of unknown origin. The sample table contains approximately 170,000 clones; only one count was recorded for about 88% of them. The ten largest clonotypes hold about 11% of the sample. The source material was blood, sampled from a patient whose treatment included radiotherapy and nephrectomy. The receptors stem from a woman aged 45-59 years with renal cell carcinoma.

The chain recombines TRBV27 with TRBJ2-6; D uncertain. The V gene's germline CDR1 is MNHEY and CDR2 SMNVEV (reference sequence). V lost 2 bases, J lost 0 bases, and 5 bases lay in between. The length of the CDR3 is 15 residues. CDR3 sequence reads: CASSLMPSGANVLTF. CDR3 bases: TGTGCCAGCAGTTTAATGCCCTCTGGGGCCAACGTCCTGACTTTC.

This chain connects TRBV5-1 to TRBJ2-1, with D maybe TRBD2 (7 bases). Germline CDR1 and CDR2: SGHRS and YFSETQ. The CDR3 totals 15 residues. Trimming removed 5 bases at V and 2 bases at J, with 14 bases between. CDR3 amino acids: CASSYAGDTYNEQFF. For the CDR3, the DNA is TGCGCCAGCAGTTACGCGGGGGACACCTACAATGAGCAGTTCTTC.

There are many counts of this clone. V is TRBV14 and J is TRBJ1-2, with D uncertain. The germline gives CDR1 SGHDN, CDR2 FVKESK. Between the trimmed V and J ends, which lost 4 bases and 1 base, there was a span of 7 bases. CDR3 length: 13 residues. CDR3 protein: CASSPTGNYGYTF. Here the CDR3 DNA reads TGTGCCAGCAGCCCCACGGGTAACTATGGCTACACCTTC.

This clone is a singleton in its sample. The chain employs TRBV4-2 and TRBJ2-7; 9 nucleotides align to TRBD1. This CDR3 is built from 14 residues. Germline loops: CDR1 LGHNA, CDR2 YNFKEQ. J lost 1 base, V lost 3 bases, and 1 base had no gene match. CDR3 protein: CASSQTGGSYEQYF. The CDR3, as DNA: TGTGCCAGCAGCCAGACAGGGGGTTCCTACGAGCAGTACTTC.

The genes are TRBV19 and TRBJ1-5; TRBD1 matches 9 bases. The CDR3 is made up of 15 amino acids. Trimming took 8 bases from V and 4 from J; bases not matched to a gene: 9. Germline V lookup: CDR1 LNHDA, CDR2 SQIVND (reference sequence). CDR3: CASSTLDRGNQPQHF. CDR3 nucleotides: TGTGCCAGTTCTACCCTGGACAGGGGAAATCAGCCCCAGCATTTT.

The chain joins TRBV10-2 to TRBJ2-5, with 10 nucleotides matching TRBD2. This CDR3 is 15 amino acids long. Germline CDR1 reads WSHSY; CDR2 reads SAAADI. The V and J ends lost 7 bases and 1 base, in that order; junction bases with no gene match: 6. In DNA, the CDR3 is TGCGCCAGCACCAGAGCGGGGGGGCTCCAAGAGACCCAGTACTTC. Its protein product is CASTRAGGLQETQYF.

The chain recombines TRBV19 with TRBJ2-7; D is unresolved. CDR1 and CDR2 (germline): LNHDA, SQIVND (reference sequence). The CDR3 covers 14 residues. Trimming pared 3 bases from V and 7 bases from J, leaving 16 bases between. The CDR3 sequence is CASSISQTPGEQYF. The CDR3 DNA reads as TGTGCCAGTAGTATCTCACAGACTCCGGGTGAGCAGTACTTC. The entire variable domain, with the rest obtained from reference TRBV19 and TRBJ2-7, is as follows: DGGITQSPKYLFRKEGQNVTLSCEQNLNHDAMYWYRQDPGQGLRLIYYSQIVNDFQKGDIAEGYSVSREKKESFPLTVTSAQKNPTAFYLCASSISQTPGEQYFGPGTRLTVT.

This clone occurred once. Other DNA sequences in this specimen translate into the identical CDR3. V and J are TRBV18 and TRBJ1-1, with D perhaps TRBD1 (6 bases). Trimming took off 0 bases at V and 1 base at J, with 9 bases between the two ends. CDR3 size: 15 residues. Germline CDR1 KGHSH, CDR2 LQKENI. The CDR3, as DNA: TGTGCCAGCTCACCACCACAGGGCGAGAACACTGAAGCTTTCTTT. Translation gives CASSPPQGENTEAFF.

The V call is TRBV19, the J call TRBJ2-3; 11 bases line up with TRBD1. The V gene's germline CDR1 is LNHDA and CDR2 SQIVND (reference sequence). This CDR3 spans 16 amino acids. Trimming removed 5 bases from V and 5 bases from J; junction bases left unmatched: 9. The CDR3 region has the DNA TGTGCCAGTAGTGTCGCCGGGACAGGGGGATTAGATACGCAGTATTTT. This sequence encodes CASSVAGTGGLDTQYF.

This sequence joins TRBV11-2 and TRBJ2-1; weak D call: TRBD2 (5 bases). Trimming removed 2 bases from V and 9 bases from J, with 14 bases in between. The CDR3 totals 14 residues. Looked up from germline, CDR1 is SGHAT and CDR2 is FQNNGV. The CDR3 DNA reads TGTGCCAGCAGCTTAATAGGACTCCATGCTGAGCAGTTCTTC. Amino acids: CASSLIGLHAEQFF.

The chain recombines TRBV7-8 with TRBJ2-1, with D maybe TRBD1 (6 bases). Germline values: CDR1 SGHVS, CDR2 FQNEAQ. The CDR3 totals 12 residues. V lost 5 bases to trimming and J lost 10 bases, with 12 bases between them. Here the CDR3 reads CASSITGNEQFF. CDR3 nucleotides: TGTGCCAGCAGCATAACAGGGAACGAGCAGTTCTTC.

This clone was picked up one time. V and J are TRBV2 and TRBJ2-3; 15 nucleotides match TRBD2. J gave up 5 bases and V 4 bases, and 4 bases lay outside the gene matches. The CDR3 is made up of 16 amino acids. Germline CDR1 SNHLY, CDR2 FYNNEI. CDR3 protein: CASSGTSGGAGDTQYF. The CDR3 DNA follows: TGTGCCAGCAGTGGGACTAGCGGGGGGGCAGGAGATACGCAGTATTTT.

The V and J genes are TRBV2 and TRBJ2-3; the match to TRBD1 covers 8 bases. Germline V CDR1 and CDR2: SNHLY, FYNNEI. The CDR3 is 14 residues long. The V gene end was trimmed by 6 bases and the J gene end by 4 bases; junction bases not matched to a gene: 6. The CDR3 here is CASSPDRGADTQYF. The CDR3, as DNA: TGTGCCAGCAGCCCCGACAGGGGTGCAGATACGCAGTATTTT. Full variable domain (outside the CDR3, taken from reference TRBV2 and TRBJ2-3): EPEVTQTPSHQVTQMGQEVILRCVPISNHLYFYWYRQILGQKVEFLVSFYNNEISEKSEIFDDQFSVERPDGSNFTLKIRSTKLEDSAMYFCASSPDRGADTQYFGPGTRLTVL.

This chain links TRBV7-8 with TRBJ1-5; 9 nucleotides line up with TRBD1. V gave up 2 bases and J gave up 7 bases; unmatched junction bases: 3. CDR3 length equals 14 residues. Germline loops: CDR1 SGHVS, CDR2 FQNEAQ. The CDR3 loop reads CASSLSGTGQPQHF. The CDR3 nucleotides read TGTGCCAGCAGCTTATCGGGGACAGGGCAGCCCCAGCATTTT.

The chain couples TRBV6-6 to TRBJ1-4; D call uncertain. V was shortened by 8 bases and J by 2 bases, with 12 bases between the two germline ends. The CDR3 totals 14 residues. Germline CDR1 and CDR2: MNHNY and SVGAGI (reference sequence). The CDR3 DNA is TGTGCCAGCGGTCGTCGGGGTACTAATGAAAAACTGTTTTTT. Its translation is CASGRRGTNEKLFF.

The rearrangement joins TRBV7-8 to TRBJ1-3, with D perhaps TRBD1 (5 bases). The CDR3 has 14 amino acids. Per the germline V gene, CDR1 is SGHVS and CDR2 is FQNEAQ. V was clipped by 7 bases and J by 8 bases, with 18 bases between them. The CDR3, as DNA: TGTGCCAGCACCTTCCCGGGGGGGGAAGACACCATATATTTT. Amino acids: CASTFPGGEDTIYF.

The V and J genes are TRBV7-6 and TRBJ2-2; 7 nucleotides align to TRBD1. V lost 5 bases and J lost 5; bases outside the gene matches: 11. In germline, CDR1 is SGHVS, CDR2 FNYEAQ. This CDR3 has 16 amino acids. CDR3 residues: CASSGRQGVVTGELFF. The CDR3 DNA reads as TGTGCCAGCAGCGGCCGCCAGGGGGTTGTAACCGGGGAGCTGTTTTTT. Full variable domain (remainder filled in from reference TRBV7-6 and TRBJ2-2): GAGVSQSPRYKVTKRGQDVALRCDPISGHVSLYWYRQALGQGPEFLTYFNYEAQQDKSGLPNDRFSAERPEGSISTLTIQRTEQRDSAMYRCASSGRQGVVTGELFFGEGSRLTVL.

DNA for the CDR3: TGTGCCAGCAGCCGCAGCCTCAATCAGCCCCAGCATTTT. It yields the protein CASSRSLNQPQHF. J is TRBJ1-5 and V is TRBV11-2; no reliable D call. Trimming took 5 bases from V and 3 from J, leaving 8 bases between them. CDR3 length: 13 amino acids. The germline V gene encodes CDR1 SGHAT and CDR2 FQNNGV.

V is TRBV5-4 and J is TRBJ1-2, with 9 bases that match TRBD1. V lost 4 bases, J lost 2 bases, and 6 bases stayed unmatched. The CDR3 has 15 residues. Germline assignment: CDR1 SGHNT and CDR2 YYREEE (reference sequence). For the CDR3, the DNA is TGTGCCAGCAGCAGAGGGACAGGGCCGAACTATGGCTACACCTTC. Translated: CASSRGTGPNYGYTF.

There are a few counts of this clone. V usage is TRBV5-1 and J usage is TRBJ1-6; D gene uncertain. The length of the CDR3 is 13 residues. Germline V gene data show CDR1 as SGHRS and CDR2 as YFSETQ. Trimming shortened V by 6 bases and J by 8 bases, and 12 bases separated the two germline ends. The CDR3 nucleotides read TGCGCCAGCAAAATGCCAGGCCATTCACCCCTCCACTTT. It yields the protein CASKMPGHSPLHF.

J is TRBJ1-5 and V is TRBV2; 9 bases match TRBD1. The CDR3 extends over 16 amino acids. The J segment lost 2 bases and the V segment lost 5 bases, leaving 7 bases of the junction unmatched. Germline-derived CDR1 and CDR2 are SNHLY and FYNNEI. DNA of the CDR3: TGTGCCAGCAGTTGGGGACAGGGTTTTGGCAATCAGCCCCAGCATTTT. Translating it yields CASSWGQGFGNQPQHF.

J is TRBJ2-7 and V is TRBV7-8; 8 nucleotides agree with TRBD1. V shed 3 bases and J 6 bases; nucleotides not matched to a gene: 22. Germline CDR1 SGHVS, CDR2 FQNEAQ. The CDR3 has 19 residues. CDR3 in amino acids: CASSFGQGYSIRGSSEQYF. The CDR3 nucleotides are TGTGCCAGCAGCTTCGGACAGGGCTATTCCATCCGGGGGTCAAGCGAGCAGTACTTC.

This clone was recorded a few times. The chain recombines TRBV5-1 with TRBJ2-7, with 10 bases that match TRBD1. The CDR3 totals 16 residues. With 4 bases clipped from V and 4 bases from J, the junction kept 11 bases outside the gene matches. Germline CDR1 and CDR2: SGHRS and YFSETQ. CDR3 bases: TGCGCCAGCAGCAAGTCAACCGGGACAGGGGTTTACGAGCAGTACTTC. This codes for CASSKSTGTGVYEQYF.